This TCR beta chain came from a study of cytomegalovirus exposure and HLA in healthy donors. The wider study: When fewer than 500 donors were genotyped, 81% of them were found to fall in the Caucasian-associated ancestry cluster.

Only a few counts were recorded for this clone. PCR used 60 Vbeta primers and 13 Jbeta primers. Libraries were prepared by immunoSEQ multiplex PCR; TCRdb keeps only in-frame clonotypes and omits some of them. The sample lists 160,000 or so clones; about four fifths were seen once. Sequences were obtained from PBMCs. The sequence derives from a woman between 18 and 29 years old in good health and CMV-seropositive.

The CDR3: CASSYQHSSTDTQYF. DNA for the CDR3: TGTGCCAGCAGTTACCAACATTCTAGCACAGATACGCAGTATTTT. This chain connects TRBV6-6 to TRBJ2-3; D remains unclear. In germline, CDR1 is MNHNY, CDR2 SVGAGI (reference sequence). Trimming shortened V by 2 bases and J by 0 bases, and 9 bases separated the two germline ends. CDR3 length: 15 residues.